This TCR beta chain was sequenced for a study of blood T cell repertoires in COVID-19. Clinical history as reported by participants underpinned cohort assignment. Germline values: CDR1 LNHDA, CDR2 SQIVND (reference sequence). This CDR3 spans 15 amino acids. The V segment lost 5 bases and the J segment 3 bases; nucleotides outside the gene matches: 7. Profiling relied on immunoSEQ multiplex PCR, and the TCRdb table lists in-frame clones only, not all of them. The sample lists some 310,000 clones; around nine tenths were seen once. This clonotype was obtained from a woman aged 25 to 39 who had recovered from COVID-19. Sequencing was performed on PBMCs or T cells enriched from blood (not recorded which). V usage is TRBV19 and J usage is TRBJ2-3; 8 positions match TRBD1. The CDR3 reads CASSLLQGATDTQYF. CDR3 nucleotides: TGTGCCAGTAGTTTACTTCAGGGGGCTACAGATACGCAGTATTTT.